This record concerns one T cell receptor beta chain sequence. The sample comes from a study of blood T cell repertoires in COVID-19. Assay: immunoSEQ multiplex PCR; the TCRdb copy retains only in-frame clones and omits some. The sample shows roughly 300,000 clones, 65% to 90% of them seen only once. CDR1 SNHLY and CDR2 FYNNEI come from the germline V gene. V was clipped by 8 bases and J by 7 bases, with 23 bases between them. CDR3 length: 15 residues. The V call is TRBV2, the J call TRBJ1-2; D gene ambiguous. Sequenced sample: PBMCs or T cells enriched from blood (not recorded which). This TCR came from a man in his thirties or forties who had recovered from COVID-19. The CDR3 loop reads CASQREQTQYGGYTF. The CDR3 DNA is TGTGCCAGCCAGCGAGAACAAACCCAATATGGTGGCTACACCTTC.